This T cell receptor beta chain was sequenced for a study of Graves' ophthalmopathy and Graves' hyperthyroidism (dated by TCRdb to 2017 to 2018). Regarding the study in general: Peripheral blood samples were taken at the time of initial diagnosis, before any treatment was given. The study used TCR beta repertoire signatures to distinguish Graves' ophthalmopathy from Graves' hyperthyroidism and to predict progression to ophthalmopathy. The 95 to 100 discovery patients were randomly divided into training and test sets at a 7:3 ratio. In roughly 6 hyperthyroidism patients, the T-cell repertoire of thyroid tissue was compared with the T-cell repertoire of blood. In total, 135 blood samples were TCR-sequenced: 43 ophthalmopathy, approximately 80 hyperthyroidism and about 17 hyperthyroidism-to-ophthalmopathy patients. The independent validation cohort included 18 to 20 hyperthyroidism patients plus 17 patients who later progressed from hyperthyroidism to ophthalmopathy. Once sampling was done, hyperthyroidism patients were given methimazole at a starting dose of 30 mg daily, while ophthalmopathy patients were given high-dose intravenous methylprednisolone. To explore V-J signatures distinguishing ophthalmopathy from hyperthyroidism, a discovery set of under 110 patients (roughly 42 ophthalmopathy, about 57 stable hyperthyroidism) was enrolled. The paper's findings and limits, for the study overall: In validation, the model predicted ophthalmopathy progression with less than 71% sensitivity and about 77% specificity; roughly 12 predicted patients were CT-confirmed with GO in a median of 6.5 months. Most expanded thyroid clonotypes with frequency above 0.001 were also detected in blood, suggesting blood repertoires may reflect the thyroid immune response. In cross-validation, the 13-signature model distinguished ophthalmopathy from stable hyperthyroidism with approximately 85% sensitivity and roughly 81% specificity, and in the test set the corresponding values were approximately 80% and 75%. Sample size was not predetermined statistically, and investigators were not blinded to group allocation.

From its cysteine to its phenylalanine, the CDR3 spans 14 amino acids. Just the 42-base CDR3 DNA is kept, in frame starting at base 1. Trimmed from V: 1 base; trimmed from J: 6 bases; junction bases lacking a gene match: 6. CDR1 and CDR2 are drawn from the germline V gene: LGHNA, YNFKEQ. This clonotype was counted at least ten times. No antigen is known for it. Base quality data are lacking; no much larger clone is found one base away. Stable hyperthyroidism was defined as no progression to ophthalmopathy within 18 months of follow-up. The hyperthyroidism patients were 18 to 65 years old and newly diagnosed, with a disease duration of less than 2 months. Patients with other autoimmune diseases, uncontrolled infections, pregnancy or lactation were excluded. Clinical symptoms, serum thyroxine, TRAb, thyroid ultrasound and orbital computed tomography were used for diagnosis. Using Ficoll-Paque density gradient centrifugation, PBMCs were isolated from approximately 11 ml of fresh peripheral blood. Trizol reagent was used to extract the total RNA, and its quality was then checked on an Agilent 2100 Bioanalyzer.

TCR beta CDR3 regions were amplified from RNA transcripts for repertoire sequencing. The first round was an RT-PCR using HTBI primers with the Qiagen OneStep RT-PCR kit, and this first round was followed by a second-round multiplex PCR, then size selection and purification. Libraries were sequenced paired-end with 100 bp reads on an Illumina HiSeq2000. Per the original workflow: SOAPnuke was used for read processing, and reads with adapters, uncalled bases, a mean Phred below 15, or no exact constant-primer or identifier match were discarded. COPE v1.2.5 was used to merge high-quality paired reads. Unique nucleotide sequences were defined as clonotypes and aligned to IMGT TRB V, D and J references using MiTCR v1.1. The analysis was limited to V-J combinations with a frequency above 0.0001, which together covered roughly 99% of the repertoires. For each V-J combination, a TCR clonal expansion and chaos score was defined as the ratio of F50 clonal expansion to chaos observed in the TCRdist matrix. Features were reduced by Welch's t-statistics and random forest to over ten V-J combinations, which fed a naive Bayes classifier. The similarity between thyroid and blood repertoires was quantified using the Morisita-Horn index. The public reads were reanalyzed by TCRdb: fastp trimming at Q25, MiXCR alignment, in-frame beta chains only. When rows share a CDR3 protein, they turn into one entry using the most common DNA and genes. The authors' filters were not applied to this entry. The sample contains a few hundred thousand distinct CDR3 sequences, roughly 15% of them found a single time. In total, the top ten clones hold about 7% of the sample.

This clonotype originated in a woman aged 18-29 years with stable Graves' hyperthyroidism. Donor details come from another sample of the same person, matched by shared clones. The material sequenced was peripheral blood. Recombination joined TRBV4-2 with TRBJ2-7; the junction holds 7 bases that match TRBD2. The CDR3 region reads CASSQGSGGSEQYF. DNA sequence: TGTGCCAGCAGCCAAGGATCGGGAGGCTCCGAGCAGTACTTC.